The rows below give T cell receptor beta chains drawn from one sample of a study of identical twins. TCRdb redid the calling of the 5' RACE reads with MiXCR, one entry per CDR3 protein. The sample has under 900,000 distinct CDR3 sequences; approximately 13% are singletons. These sequences were also reported in another study, on yellow fever vaccine responses in identical twins.

The sample was PBMCs. Receptors originate from a woman aged 18-29 years in good health. Both conserved end residues are part of each CDR3. The D gene is left open where the match is weak. Clone size is stated in some rows and not others, as once, few, many or a class when expanded.

abundance: .
v_gene: TRBV4-1
j_gene: TRBJ2-4
len: 17
d_gene: .
CDR3nt: TGCGCCAGCAGCCCCCTAGTGTTGGGGACCCCCAAAAACATTCAGTACTTC
CDR3aa: CASSPLVLGTPKNIQYF

abundance: .
v_gene: TRBV6-1
j_gene: TRBJ2-3
len: 14
d_gene: .
CDR3nt: TGTGCCAGCACCCTCCGATTGGGCACAGATACGCAGTATTTT
CDR3aa: CASTLRLGTDTQYF

abundance: few
v_gene: TRBV15
j_gene: TRBJ2-3
len: 14
d_gene: .
CDR3nt: TGTGCCACCCGCAGGAGCGGGAGCACAGATACGCAGTATTTT
CDR3aa: CATRRSGSTDTQYF

abundance: .
v_gene: TRBV10-1
j_gene: TRBJ2-3
len: 15
d_gene: TRBD2
CDR3nt: TGCGCCAGCAGTGATAGCGGGAGGGCCGAAGATACGCAGTATTTT
CDR3aa: CASSDSGRAEDTQYF

abundance: many
v_gene: TRBV29-1
j_gene: TRBJ2-7
len: 14
d_gene: TRBD1
CDR3nt: TGCAGCGTTGAAGATTCGGACAGGGCCTACGAGCAGTACTTC
CDR3aa: CSVEDSDRAYEQYF

abundance: few
v_gene: TRBV5-1
j_gene: TRBJ2-2
len: 15
d_gene: .
CDR3nt: TGCGCCAGCAGCTTGGCCCACAGATCAACCGGGGAGCTGTTTTTT
CDR3aa: CASSLAHRSTGELFF

abundance: many
v_gene: TRBV5-1
j_gene: TRBJ2-1
len: 15
d_gene: TRBD1
CDR3nt: TGCGCCAGCAGCATTGGACAGGGGGCCCTCAATGAGCAGTTCTTC
CDR3aa: CASSIGQGALNEQFF

abundance: .
v_gene: TRBV12-3/TRBV12-4
j_gene: TRBJ2-7
len: 15
d_gene: TRBD1
CDR3nt: TGTGCCAGCAGTTTACTCCGGGACAGGGCAGGCGAGCAGTACTTC
CDR3aa: CASSLLRDRAGEQYF

abundance: few
v_gene: TRBV5-5
j_gene: TRBJ2-1
len: 14
d_gene: .
CDR3nt: TGTGCCAGCAGCCAAGACAGTAATTACAATGAGCAGTTCTTC
CDR3aa: CASSQDSNYNEQFF

abundance: .
v_gene: TRBV20-1
j_gene: TRBJ2-1
len: 15
d_gene: TRBD2
CDR3nt: TGCAGTGCTAAAAAGATTAGCGGGAAATACAATGAGCAGTTCTTC
CDR3aa: CSAKKISGKYNEQFF

abundance: .
v_gene: TRBV5-1
j_gene: TRBJ1-1
len: 13
d_gene: .
CDR3nt: TGCGCCAGCAGCGTACAAGTTAACACTGAAGCTTTCTTT
CDR3aa: CASSVQVNTEAFF

abundance: .
v_gene: TRBV25-1
j_gene: TRBJ1-2
len: 13
d_gene: .
CDR3nt: TGTGCCAGCAGTGAAAAAGGGCCGAGAGGCTACACCTTC
CDR3aa: CASSEKGPRGYTF

abundance: .
v_gene: TRBV11-2
j_gene: TRBJ2-3
len: 17
d_gene: TRBD2
CDR3nt: TGTGCCAGCAGCCCCCCTAGCGGGAGTGTGAACACAGATACGCAGTATTTT
CDR3aa: CASSPPSGSVNTDTQYF

abundance: many
v_gene: TRBV5-1
j_gene: TRBJ2-3
len: 17
d_gene: TRBD2
CDR3nt: TGCGCCAGCCAAAGTGGGGGTCTAGCGGGAGATGCAGATACGCAGTATTTT
CDR3aa: CASQSGGLAGDADTQYF

abundance: many
v_gene: TRBV24-1
j_gene: TRBJ2-1
len: 14
d_gene: TRBD1
CDR3nt: TGTGCCACCGAACGGACAGGGGGCATCAATGAGCAGTTCTTC
CDR3aa: CATERTGGINEQFF

abundance: .
v_gene: TRBV20-1
j_gene: TRBJ2-6
len: 15
d_gene: .
CDR3nt: TGCAGTGCTAGTGACTGGGACTCTGGGGCCAACGTCCTGACTTTC
CDR3aa: CSASDWDSGANVLTF

abundance: .
v_gene: TRBV29-1
j_gene: TRBJ1-2
len: 13
d_gene: .
CDR3nt: TGCAGCGTTGGGGTGAGGGCAATCGATGGCTACACCTTC
CDR3aa: CSVGVRAIDGYTF

abundance: .
v_gene: TRBV6-1
j_gene: TRBJ2-5
len: 14
d_gene: TRBD1
CDR3nt: TGTGCCAGCAGTGAAGCGACAGGGAAGGAGACCCAGTACTTC
CDR3aa: CASSEATGKETQYF

abundance: .
v_gene: TRBV10-3
j_gene: TRBJ2-3
len: 15
d_gene: TRBD2
CDR3nt: TGTGCCATCATGGCCGGGGGGGCAAGCACAGATACGCAGTATTTT
CDR3aa: CAIMAGGASTDTQYF

abundance: .
v_gene: TRBV5-1
j_gene: TRBJ2-5
len: 17
d_gene: TRBD2
CDR3nt: TGCGCCAGCAGCTTGGTTTGGGATAGCGGGTTACAAGAGACCCAGTACTTC
CDR3aa: CASSLVWDSGLQETQYF

abundance: few
v_gene: TRBV12-3/TRBV12-4
j_gene: TRBJ2-3
len: 14
d_gene: .
CDR3nt: TGTGCCAGCAACCGGGACACCTACACAGATACGCAGTATTTT
CDR3aa: CASNRDTYTDTQYF

abundance: many
v_gene: TRBV10-3
j_gene: TRBJ2-1
len: 15
d_gene: .
CDR3nt: TGTGCCATCACGGACCCCGGGACAAGATACAATGAGCAGTTCTTC
CDR3aa: CAITDPGTRYNEQFF

abundance: .
v_gene: TRBV12-3/TRBV12-4
j_gene: TRBJ2-5
len: 14
d_gene: .
CDR3nt: TGTGCCAGCAGCCCCCGAAATCGCCAAGAGACCCAGTACTTC
CDR3aa: CASSPRNRQETQYF

abundance: .
v_gene: TRBV11-1
j_gene: TRBJ1-1
len: 15
d_gene: .
CDR3nt: TGTGCCAGCAGCTTAGAGCCCCAACGCACGGACGAAGCTTTCTTT
CDR3aa: CASSLEPQRTDEAFF

abundance: .
v_gene: TRBV7-2
j_gene: TRBJ2-1
len: 16
d_gene: TRBD2
CDR3nt: TGTGCCAGCAGCGTGAGCGGGACCGCCTACTACAATGAGCAGTTCTTC
CDR3aa: CASSVSGTAYYNEQFF

abundance: few
v_gene: TRBV12-3/TRBV12-4
j_gene: TRBJ2-7
len: 15
d_gene: .
CDR3nt: TGTGCCAGCAGCCGCGGGACAGCTGGGTTCTACGAGCAGTACTTC
CDR3aa: CASSRGTAGFYEQYF

abundance: .
v_gene: TRBV5-1
j_gene: TRBJ2-3
len: 12
d_gene: TRBD1
CDR3nt: TGCGCCAGCGGACAGGGAGCAGATACGCAGTATTTT
CDR3aa: CASGQGADTQYF

abundance: .
v_gene: TRBV18
j_gene: TRBJ2-3
len: 19
d_gene: TRBD2
CDR3nt: TGTGCCAGCTCACCACGGAGATACGGGCGGGAGGGCGTCGCAGATACGCAGTATTTT
CDR3aa: CASSPRRYGREGVADTQYF

abundance: .
v_gene: TRBV11-2
j_gene: TRBJ2-2
len: 15
d_gene: TRBD2
CDR3nt: TGTGCCAGCAGCCCGCAGCGGGAGTTCACCGGGGAGCTGTTTTTT
CDR3aa: CASSPQREFTGELFF

abundance: .
v_gene: TRBV20-1
j_gene: TRBJ2-5
len: 17
d_gene: .
CDR3nt: TGCAGTGCGGGACGACAGGGCTGGATGAGGGGGAGGGAGACCCAGTACTTC
CDR3aa: CSAGRQGWMRGRETQYF

abundance: .
v_gene: TRBV20-1
j_gene: TRBJ2-3
len: 14
d_gene: TRBD2
CDR3nt: TGCAGTGCTAGACTAGCGGGAGCTGTAGATACGCAGTATTTT
CDR3aa: CSARLAGAVDTQYF

abundance: .
v_gene: TRBV7-2
j_gene: TRBJ1-1
len: 13
d_gene: .
CDR3nt: TGTGCCAGCAGCCTAGACCCCACGACTGAAGCTTTCTTT
CDR3aa: CASSLDPTTEAFF

abundance: few
v_gene: TRBV12-3/TRBV12-4
j_gene: TRBJ1-1
len: 14
d_gene: .
CDR3nt: TGTGCCAGCAGTGTGCATATTCGGAACACTGAAGCTTTCTTT
CDR3aa: CASSVHIRNTEAFF

abundance: .
v_gene: TRBV3-1
j_gene: TRBJ1-2
len: 15
d_gene: .
CDR3nt: TGTGCCAGCAGCCAATTCGGGGGCCTGAACTATGGCTACACCTTC
CDR3aa: CASSQFGGLNYGYTF

abundance: .
v_gene: TRBV20-1
j_gene: TRBJ1-5
len: 15
d_gene: TRBD1
CDR3nt: TGCAGTGCTAGTTCGCTCGGACAGGGTGCCCAGCCCCAGCATTTT
CDR3aa: CSASSLGQGAQPQHF

abundance: .
v_gene: TRBV12-3/TRBV12-4
j_gene: TRBJ2-1
len: 14
d_gene: TRBD1
CDR3nt: TGTGCCAGCGCTCCGGGACAGGGCCTCAATGAGCAGTTCTTC
CDR3aa: CASAPGQGLNEQFF